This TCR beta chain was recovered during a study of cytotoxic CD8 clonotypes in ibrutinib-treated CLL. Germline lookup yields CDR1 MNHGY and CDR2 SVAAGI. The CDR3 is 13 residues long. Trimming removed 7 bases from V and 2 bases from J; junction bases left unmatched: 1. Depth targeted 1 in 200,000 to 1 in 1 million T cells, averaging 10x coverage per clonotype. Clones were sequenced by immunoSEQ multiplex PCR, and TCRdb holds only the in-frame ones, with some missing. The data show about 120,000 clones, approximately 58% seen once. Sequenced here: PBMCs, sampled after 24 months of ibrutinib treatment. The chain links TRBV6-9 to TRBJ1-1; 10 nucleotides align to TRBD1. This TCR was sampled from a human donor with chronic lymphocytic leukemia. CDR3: CASTTGGNTEAFF. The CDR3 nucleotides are TGTGCCAGCACGACAGGGGGCAACACTGAAGCTTTCTTT.